The 5 T cell receptor beta chains given below trace back to one sample, sequenced in a study of blood T cell repertoires in COVID-19. Here immunoSEQ multiplex PCR was the method, and the copy in TCRdb shows in-frame clones only, minus some. The sample has some 190,000 clones; 84% are singletons. The source material was peripheral blood. The receptors stem from a woman over 75 with COVID-19, enrolled during active disease.

The chain carries TRBV3-1 (or the pseudogene TRBV3-2) and TRBJ1-5; TRBD1 might be the D (5 bases). The CDR3 contains 15 residues. V was pared by 0 bases and J by 3 bases, with 9 bases between. The germline V gene encodes CDR1 LGHDT and CDR2 YNNKEL (reference sequence). The CDR3 sequence is CASSQDQGANQPQHF. The DNA of the CDR3 is TGTGCCAGCAGCCAAGATCAGGGCGCCAATCAGCCCCAGCATTTT.

This chain connects TRBV3-1 (or the pseudogene TRBV3-2) to TRBJ1-2; D is uncertain. Per the germline V gene, CDR1 is LGHDT and CDR2 is YNNKEL (reference sequence). V shed 1 base and J shed 7 bases, with 13 bases lying between them. CDR3 size: 14 residues. The CDR3: CASSQGRGSGGYTF. The CDR3 DNA follows: TGTGCCAGCAGCCAAGGCCGAGGGTCCGGTGGCTACACCTTC.

This chain joins TRBV20-1 and TRBJ2-1; D is unclear. V was cut by 3 bases and J by 10 bases, with 7 bases left in between. The CDR3 consists of 10 residues. CDR1 DFQATT and CDR2 SNEGSKA come from the germline V gene (reference sequence). Here the CDR3 DNA reads TGCAGTGCTAGCTGGCGGGAGCAGTTCTTC. It encodes CSASWREQFF.

Only one count was recorded for this clone. V and J are TRBV9 and TRBJ2-1; 7 nucleotides line up with TRBD2. The V and J ends lost 2 bases and 4 bases, in that order; junction bases with no gene match: 6. The CDR3 loop spans 15 amino acids. Germline CDR1 and CDR2: SGDLS and YYNGEE. CDR3: CASSVNAGVYNEQFF. The CDR3 DNA sequence: TGTGCCAGCAGCGTTAACGCGGGGGTATACAATGAGCAGTTCTTC.

The gene calls are TRBV2 and TRBJ1-5, with D perhaps matching TRBD1 (6 bases). V lost 7 bases to trimming and J lost 7 bases, with 11 bases between them. The CDR3 is 12 residues long. Germline lookup yields CDR1 SNHLY and CDR2 FYNNEI. CDR3 protein: CASNRDDQPQHF. The CDR3, as DNA: TGTGCCAGCAACAGGGACGACCAGCCCCAGCATTTT.